The source of this T cell receptor beta chain is a study of beta chain features in type 1 diabetes (dated by TCRdb to 2016 to 2019). Turning to the overall study: Mean age, gender distribution, total cell number and subset yield did not differ between patients and healthy donors. Naive and central memory subsets were obtained from all 28 donors, but regulatory and stem cell-like memory subsets were isolated from only 8 patients and roughly eight healthy donors. Across all samples, some 99 million sorted cells were examined, and cell number per subset correlated strongly with RNA yield. The study compared TCRB repertoires of sorted circulating CD4+ T cell subsets between recently diagnosed type 1 diabetes patients and matched healthy donors. Overall results and qualifications from the work: PCR might favor shorter templates, but patient and control samples were amplified and corrected together, so any skew would affect both groups equally. Naive, central memory and regulatory TCRB repertoires appeared more similar among patients than among healthy donors. Because cDNA was sequenced instead of genomic DNA, activated cells with high expression could be over-represented, although the groups did not differ in activation or CD3 levels. Because the HLA sub-analyses included only small numbers of individuals, any influence of HLA type on TCRB rearrangement was left unresolved. At VDJ recombination sites, type 1 diabetes patients had fewer insertions and more deleted nucleotides, which implies abnormalities in thymic rearrangement. A moderate but significant shortening of TCRB CDR3 length was observed in type 1 diabetes patients in all four CD4+ subsets.

The entire isolated RNA was reverse transcribed using the High Capacity cDNA Reverse Transcription Kit, and thus expressed TCRB transcripts were sequenced. Deep immunoSEQ sequencing was performed on naive, central memory and regulatory T cell samples, with an average of roughly 3.3 million total reads per sample. After sorted cells were lysed in RLT buffer, RNA was extracted with DNase-treated RNeasy Micro or Mini kits, with the choice depending on cell number. Each cell subset was processed on its own to prevent cross-contamination, while patient and healthy donor samples were processed together. The immunoSEQ multiplex PCR was used to amplify TCRB sequences from cDNA, generating 87-bp fragments that spanned the CDR3 region. Sequencing of the amplicons was done on the Illumina HiSeq platform. The study's own analysis went as follows. PCR bias was corrected computationally using synthetic template baselines, and reads within Hamming distance 2 were collapsed, with unmergeable singletons discarded. Reads were aligned against IMGT so that V, D and J genes, CDR3 length and insertions or deletions at six rearrangement sites could be assigned. Within each subset, clonotype counts were normalized to sorted cell number, and only after that were true diversity and Gini coefficients computed with the tcR R package. The overlap coefficient, calculated on TCRB nucleotide sequences, was used to quantify repertoire sharing. Out-of-frame TCRB sequences from naive cells were analyzed as a proxy for the pre-selection repertoire. Not all clones reach the TCRdb copy of this immuneACCESS table, which keeps in-frame sequences only. Checked studies attribute under half of the gap to unresolved V genes and leave the rest unexplained. V and J calls and clone size are given by that table; D and trimming were obtained from the DNA. The table for this sample lists 280,000 or so clones; over 12% of them were counted only once. The ten biggest clones cover approximately 0.015% of the sample.

This clone was counted a few times. The antigen this receptor binds is unknown. No base-level quality is on record; no much larger clone is a single base apart. Each donor gave one peripheral blood draw, averaging around 0.11 L, which was collected into heparinised tubes. A BD FACSAria II was used to sort naive, central memory, regulatory and stem cell-like memory CD4+ T cells with a panel that included CD45RO, CCR7, CD25, CD127, CD95 and CD27. All sorted populations exceeded 95% purity. PBMCs were separated immediately by Lymphoprep density gradient centrifugation and were stained directly, without being cultured. Samples were stained and sorted in pairs, with one healthy donor and one patient per experiment, so that batch effects were minimized. V is pruned by 3 bases and J by 5 bases, leaving 8 bases of the junction without a gene match. Its CDR3 holds 15 amino acids, cysteine through phenylalanine. Only the CDR3 part of the read is kept: 45 bases, read in frame from the first base. The CDR1 and CDR2 encoded by the germline V gene are SNHLY and FYNNEI.

Material: naive CD4+ T cells from blood. Taken with the paper, the label for cell subset or site translates to: true naive CD4+ T cells. This clonotype was obtained from a man between 18 and 35 years old with type 1 diabetes. The chain uses TRBV2 and TRBJ2-7; 9 middle bases align to TRBD1. CDR3 reads: CASSEQGTGIDEQYF. The bases are TGTGCCAGCAGTGAGCAGGGGACAGGGATCGACGAGCAGTACTTC. Beyond the CDR3, the reference TRBV2 and TRBJ2-7 genes provide the residues; the full variable domain reads: EPEVTQTPSHQVTQMGQEVILRCVPISNHLYFYWYRQILGQKVEFLVSFYNNEISEKSEIFDDQFSVERPDGSNFTLKIRSTKLEDSAMYFCASSEQGTGIDEQYFGPGTRLTVT.